This T cell receptor beta chain emerged from a study of blood T cell repertoires in COVID-19. Study summary: Samples taken during acute and convalescent COVID-19 were collected in the United States, Italy and Spain. From T cells, B-cell-depleted T cells, or PBMCs came the material, which was cDNA or gDNA.

Participants spanned ages 18 to 89 years and resided in about two dozen US areas. Clones were read by immunoSEQ multiplex PCR, and TCRdb kept only the in-frame ones, dropping some. The data show fewer than 350,000 clones, with about 90% seen just once and roughly 3.9% held by the top ten. Germline V gene data show CDR1 as MNHEY and CDR2 as SVGAGI. This CDR3 region has 12 residues. Trimming removed 4 bases from V and 10 bases from J, with 8 bases in between. Source material: PBMCs or T cells enriched from blood (not recorded which). The chain combines TRBV6-5 with TRBJ1-6; D is ambiguous. The receptor's source is a woman younger than 45 with acute COVID-19. The CDR3, as DNA: TGTGCCAGCAGTTGGAGGGAATCACCCCTCCACTTT. It yields the protein CASSWRESPLHF.